The rows below give T cell receptor beta chains drawn from one sample of a study of blood T cell repertoires in COVID-19. Libraries were prepared by immunoSEQ multiplex PCR; TCRdb keeps only in-frame clonotypes and omits some of them. The sample shows some 300,000 clones, approximately 90% of them seen only once. Sequencing was performed on PBMCs or T cells enriched from blood (not recorded which). All receptors come from a woman aged 40 to 50 who had recovered from COVID-19. The CDR3 runs from the conserved cysteine through the conserved F or W. The D gene is left open where the match is weak. Rows may omit the clone size; those that give it use once, few, many or a size class.

j_call: TRBJ1-2
v_call: TRBV7-2
clone_size: .
d_call: .
cdr3_nt: TGTGCCAGCAGCTTAGTTCGGTTTGGCTACACCTTC
cdr3_aa: CASSLVRFGYTF

j_call: TRBJ1-2
v_call: TRBV2
clone_size: .
d_call: .
cdr3_nt: TGTGCCAGCAGAACCGAAGGGCAGGGCGACTATGGCTACACCTTC
cdr3_aa: CASRTEGQGDYGYTF

j_call: TRBJ2-2
v_call: TRBV5-6
clone_size: .
d_call: .
cdr3_nt: TGTGCCAGCAGCTTAGGAGGGGGCGGAGGGGAGCTGTTTTTT
cdr3_aa: CASSLGGGGGELFF

j_call: TRBJ1-1
v_call: TRBV9
clone_size: .
d_call: .
cdr3_nt: TGTGCCAGCAGCGTCACCGGGAGAGAAGCTTTCTTT
cdr3_aa: CASSVTGREAFF

j_call: TRBJ2-3
v_call: TRBV4-1
clone_size: .
d_call: TRBD2
cdr3_nt: TGCGCCAGCAGCCCCCGGACTAGCGGGAGGGCCAGTACAGATACGCAGTATTTT
cdr3_aa: CASSPRTSGRASTDTQYF

j_call: TRBJ2-1
v_call: TRBV7-2
clone_size: .
d_call: TRBD1
cdr3_nt: TGTGCCAGCACCCCGACGGACAGGGTTAGCTCCTACAATGAGCAGTTCTTC
cdr3_aa: CASTPTDRVSSYNEQFF

j_call: TRBJ2-7
v_call: TRBV5-4
clone_size: .
d_call: TRBD1
cdr3_nt: TGTGCCAGCACCAAGGACAGGGCTTACGAGCAGTACTTC
cdr3_aa: CASTKDRAYEQYF

j_call: TRBJ2-7
v_call: TRBV7-3
clone_size: few
d_call: TRBD2
cdr3_nt: TGTGCCAGCAGCTTAATGATAGCTAGCGGGTACGAGCAGTACTTC
cdr3_aa: CASSLMIASGYEQYF

j_call: TRBJ1-1
v_call: TRBV27
clone_size: many
d_call: .
cdr3_nt: TGTGCCAGCAGTTTCCAGGGCCTCGGGAACACTGAAGCTTTCTTT
cdr3_aa: CASSFQGLGNTEAFF

j_call: TRBJ2-7
v_call: TRBV18
clone_size: .
d_call: TRBD2
cdr3_nt: TGTGCCAGCTCACCACCCCCTGGTGGACTAGCGGGGGGGAAGTACTACGAGCAGTACTTC
cdr3_aa: CASSPPPGGLAGGKYYEQYF

j_call: TRBJ2-2
v_call: TRBV3-1/TRBV3-2
clone_size: few
d_call: .
cdr3_nt: TGTGCCAGCAGCCAAAATTTCCGGGGATGGGGCGGGGAGCTGTTTTTT
cdr3_aa: CASSQNFRGWGGELFF

j_call: TRBJ2-7
v_call: TRBV9
clone_size: .
d_call: .
cdr3_nt: TGTGCCAGCAAAACACAACACTACTACGAGCAGTACTTC
cdr3_aa: CASKTQHYYEQYF

j_call: TRBJ2-7
v_call: TRBV7-8
clone_size: .
d_call: .
cdr3_nt: TGTGCCAGCAGCCCAGGCCGGGACTCCGTATACGAGCAGTACTTC
cdr3_aa: CASSPGRDSVYEQYF

j_call: TRBJ2-2
v_call: TRBV19
clone_size: .
d_call: TRBD1
cdr3_nt: TGTGCCAGTAGCCCACAGGGGGCGGTGGACACCGGGGAGCTGTTTTTT
cdr3_aa: CASSPQGAVDTGELFF

j_call: TRBJ2-1
v_call: TRBV3-1/TRBV3-2
clone_size: .
d_call: TRBD2
cdr3_nt: TGTGCCAGCAGCCAAGCCGGACTAGCGGGATTAGCAAGTGAGCAGTTCTTC
cdr3_aa: CASSQAGLAGLASEQFF

j_call: TRBJ1-1
v_call: TRBV30
clone_size: .
d_call: TRBD1
cdr3_nt: TGTGCCTGGAGTGGGAACAGGGGGCCTTACACTGAAGCTTTCTTT
cdr3_aa: CAWSGNRGPYTEAFF

j_call: TRBJ2-1
v_call: TRBV5-1
clone_size: .
d_call: TRBD2
cdr3_nt: TGCGCCAGCAGCTTGGGGACTAGCGGGGGGGCCAATGAGCAGTTCTTC
cdr3_aa: CASSLGTSGGANEQFF

j_call: TRBJ2-7
v_call: TRBV29-1
clone_size: once
d_call: TRBD2
cdr3_nt: TGCAGCGGCTCTGCGGGAGGGAGGGAGCAGTACTTC
cdr3_aa: CSGSAGGREQYF

j_call: TRBJ1-1
v_call: TRBV28
clone_size: once
d_call: .
cdr3_nt: TGTGCCAGCAGGTACCAGGGAAGTGGGATTGAAGCTTTCTTT
cdr3_aa: CASRYQGSGIEAFF

j_call: TRBJ2-7
v_call: TRBV19
clone_size: .
d_call: .
cdr3_nt: TGTGCCAGTAGTATAGGGCGCGGTGTATACGAGCAGTACTTC
cdr3_aa: CASSIGRGVYEQYF

j_call: TRBJ1-6
v_call: TRBV4-3
clone_size: .
d_call: .
cdr3_nt: TGCGCCAGCAGCCAAGAAGCCGGGGCCCTCCACTTT
cdr3_aa: CASSQEAGALHF

j_call: TRBJ2-7
v_call: TRBV18
clone_size: .
d_call: .
cdr3_nt: TGTGCCAGCTCACTAAACGGGGGGCCGCACGAGCAGTACTTC
cdr3_aa: CASSLNGGPHEQYF

j_call: TRBJ2-5
v_call: TRBV29-1
clone_size: .
d_call: TRBD2
cdr3_nt: TGCAGCGTCGGGGGGGTAGGAGTAGAGACCCAGTACTTC
cdr3_aa: CSVGGVGVETQYF

j_call: TRBJ2-1
v_call: TRBV27
clone_size: .
d_call: .
cdr3_nt: TGTGCCAGCAGTTTAGCAGGATCTGAGCAGTTCTTC
cdr3_aa: CASSLAGSEQFF

j_call: TRBJ2-6
v_call: TRBV5-1
clone_size: .
d_call: TRBD1
cdr3_nt: TGCGCCAGCAGCCGAGACCAGGGGGCGTCTGGGGCCAACGTCCTGACTTTC
cdr3_aa: CASSRDQGASGANVLTF

j_call: TRBJ2-3
v_call: TRBV5-1
clone_size: .
d_call: TRBD2
cdr3_nt: TGCGCCAGCAGCTTGGTGGGGACTAGCGGGGGGGCCGGAGATACGCAGTATTTT
cdr3_aa: CASSLVGTSGGAGDTQYF

j_call: TRBJ2-7
v_call: TRBV10-3
clone_size: few
d_call: .
cdr3_nt: TGTGCCATCAGTGAGCGACATCCCTCCTACGAGCAGTACTTC
cdr3_aa: CAISERHPSYEQYF

j_call: TRBJ2-7
v_call: TRBV5-1
clone_size: .
d_call: TRBD2
cdr3_nt: TGCGCCAGCAGCTTCCCAGGCCGCGGGGGCGAGCAGTACTTC
cdr3_aa: CASSFPGRGGEQYF

j_call: TRBJ1-6
v_call: TRBV7-2
clone_size: .
d_call: .
cdr3_nt: TGTGCCAGCAGCTCTCCACAAGTTACACCCCTCCACTTT
cdr3_aa: CASSSPQVTPLHF

j_call: TRBJ1-2
v_call: TRBV4-3
clone_size: .
d_call: TRBD1
cdr3_nt: TGCGCCAGCAGTCAGACACAGGGGGCGGGCTACACCTTC
cdr3_aa: CASSQTQGAGYTF

j_call: TRBJ2-3
v_call: TRBV28
clone_size: few
d_call: TRBD1
cdr3_nt: TGTGCCAGCAGGCGACAGGGGGTAACAGATACGCAGTATTTT
cdr3_aa: CASRRQGVTDTQYF

j_call: TRBJ1-3
v_call: TRBV5-1
clone_size: .
d_call: .
cdr3_nt: TGCGCCAGCAGCTTGAACGGGGGGCACGGAAACACCATATATTTT
cdr3_aa: CASSLNGGHGNTIYF

j_call: TRBJ1-6
v_call: TRBV28
clone_size: .
d_call: TRBD1
cdr3_nt: TGTGCCAGCAGTCCAGGAGGGACAGGGGGCTTGAGCTCCTATAATTCACCCCTCCACTTT
cdr3_aa: CASSPGGTGGLSSYNSPLHF

j_call: TRBJ1-5
v_call: TRBV28
clone_size: .
d_call: TRBD1
cdr3_nt: TGTGCCAGCAGTTTACCCCAGGTGACAGGGGGCGGGCGTCAGCCCCAGCATTTT
cdr3_aa: CASSLPQVTGGGRQPQHF

j_call: TRBJ1-2
v_call: TRBV5-1
clone_size: .
d_call: .
cdr3_nt: TGCGCCAGCAGCTTATCCCCGGGGACGGGGGACGGCTACACCTTC
cdr3_aa: CASSLSPGTGDGYTF

j_call: TRBJ1-3
v_call: TRBV18
clone_size: .
d_call: .
cdr3_nt: TGTGCCAGCTCAGCGGACTCTGGAAACACCATATATTTT
cdr3_aa: CASSADSGNTIYF

j_call: TRBJ2-2
v_call: TRBV9
clone_size: few
d_call: .
cdr3_nt: TGTGCCAGCAGCGTAGGGCTTGCCACCGGGGAGCTGTTTTTT
cdr3_aa: CASSVGLATGELFF

j_call: TRBJ1-1
v_call: TRBV7-3
clone_size: .
d_call: TRBD1
cdr3_nt: TGTGCCAGCAGCTTAATCCCGACAGGGACTGAAGCTTTCTTT
cdr3_aa: CASSLIPTGTEAFF

j_call: TRBJ1-5
v_call: TRBV28
clone_size: .
d_call: .
cdr3_nt: TGTGCCAGCAGTTCCGCAGCGAGTGGAGATCAGCCCCAGCATTTT
cdr3_aa: CASSSAASGDQPQHF

j_call: TRBJ2-1
v_call: TRBV24-1
clone_size: .
d_call: .
cdr3_nt: TGTGCCACCAGTGAGGCAGGGCCCGGCAAGCATGAGCAGTTCTTC
cdr3_aa: CATSEAGPGKHEQFF

j_call: TRBJ2-2
v_call: TRBV11-2
clone_size: .
d_call: TRBD1
cdr3_nt: TGTGCCAGCAGCAGACAGGGGTGGAACACCGGGGAGCTGTTTTTT
cdr3_aa: CASSRQGWNTGELFF

j_call: TRBJ1-3
v_call: TRBV10-3
clone_size: once
d_call: .
cdr3_nt: TGTGCCATCAGTGAGACGAGCCTGCGGGGAACTGGAAACACCATATATTTT
cdr3_aa: CAISETSLRGTGNTIYF

j_call: TRBJ2-2
v_call: TRBV7-3
clone_size: once
d_call: .
cdr3_nt: TGTGCCAGCAGCTTAGGTAGTCAGGGGAGTCCCACCGGGGAGCTGTTTTTT
cdr3_aa: CASSLGSQGSPTGELFF

j_call: TRBJ2-5
v_call: TRBV5-1
clone_size: .
d_call: .
cdr3_nt: TGCGCCAGCAGCTTCCCCAGGGGAGAGACCCAGTACTTC
cdr3_aa: CASSFPRGETQYF

j_call: TRBJ2-1
v_call: TRBV4-3
clone_size: .
d_call: TRBD2
cdr3_nt: TGCGCCAGCAGCAGGACTAGCGGCCTGAGTAATGAGCAGTTCTTC
cdr3_aa: CASSRTSGLSNEQFF

j_call: TRBJ2-2
v_call: TRBV5-1
clone_size: .
d_call: TRBD1
cdr3_nt: TGCGCCAGCAGCTTGGTGGGGACAGAGAACACCGGGGAGCTGTTTTTT
cdr3_aa: CASSLVGTENTGELFF

j_call: TRBJ1-2
v_call: TRBV11-2
clone_size: .
d_call: .
cdr3_nt: TGTGCCAGCAGCTTTGCGGGCCAGTATGGCTACACCTTC
cdr3_aa: CASSFAGQYGYTF

j_call: TRBJ2-2
v_call: TRBV5-6
clone_size: once
d_call: .
cdr3_nt: TGTGCCAGCAGCCGTGACACCGGGGAGCTGTTTTTT
cdr3_aa: CASSRDTGELFF

j_call: TRBJ1-1
v_call: TRBV18
clone_size: .
d_call: .
cdr3_nt: TGTGCCAGCTCACCGTTTACAGGCTGGAACACTGAAGCTTTCTTT
cdr3_aa: CASSPFTGWNTEAFF

j_call: TRBJ2-3
v_call: TRBV20-1
clone_size: .
d_call: TRBD2
cdr3_nt: TGCAGTGCTAGTCGGCAGACTAGCGGGGGGTTAGATACGCAGTATTTT
cdr3_aa: CSASRQTSGGLDTQYF